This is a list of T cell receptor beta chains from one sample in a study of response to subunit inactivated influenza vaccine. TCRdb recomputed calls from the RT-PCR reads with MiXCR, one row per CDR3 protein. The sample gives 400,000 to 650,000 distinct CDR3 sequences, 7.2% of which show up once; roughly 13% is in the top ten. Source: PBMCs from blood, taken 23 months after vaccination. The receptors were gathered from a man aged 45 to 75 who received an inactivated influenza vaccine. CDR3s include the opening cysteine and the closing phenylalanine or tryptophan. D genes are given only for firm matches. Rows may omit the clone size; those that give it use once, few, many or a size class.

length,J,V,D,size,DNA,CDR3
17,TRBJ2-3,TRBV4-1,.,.,TGCGCCAGCAGCCAAGATATAGTAGGCGGTAGCACAGATACGCAGTATTTT,CASSQDIVGGSTDTQYF
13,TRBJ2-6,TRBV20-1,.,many,TGCAGTGCTAGGAGGGATGGGGCCAACGTCCTGACTTTC,CSARRDGANVLTF
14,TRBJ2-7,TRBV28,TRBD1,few,TGTGCCAGCAACCCCGGGACAGGGTGGTATGAGCAGTACTTC,CASNPGTGWYEQYF
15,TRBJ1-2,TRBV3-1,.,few,TGTGCCAGCAGCCAAGAACATGGATCCCGCTATGGCTACACCTTC,CASSQEHGSRYGYTF
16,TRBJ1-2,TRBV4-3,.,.,TGCGCCAGCAGCCAAGATTTATCAGGGTTCAGGAATGGCTACACCTTC,CASSQDLSGFRNGYTF
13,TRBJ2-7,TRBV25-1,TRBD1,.,TGTGCCAGCAGTGGCAGGGGGCTTTACGAGCAGTACTTC,CASSGRGLYEQYF
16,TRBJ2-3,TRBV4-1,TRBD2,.,TGCGCCAGCAGCCACCCATCGCGGGGGGCTGCAGATACGCAGTATTTT,CASSHPSRGAADTQYF
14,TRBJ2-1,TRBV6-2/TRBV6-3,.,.,TGTGCCAGCACCAGGGGGACTAGAGTTGATGAGCAGTTCTTC,CASTRGTRVDEQFF
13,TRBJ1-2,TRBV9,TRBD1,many,TGTGCCAGCAGCGTGGACAGGAACTATGGCTACACCTTC,CASSVDRNYGYTF
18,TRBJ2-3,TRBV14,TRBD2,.,TGTGCCAGCAGCTCCCGGACTAGCGGGGGGACCCGCACAGATACGCAGTATTTT,CASSSRTSGGTRTDTQYF
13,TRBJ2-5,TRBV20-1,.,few,TGCAGTGCTAGAGCGTCTGGTCGGGAGACCCAGTACTTC,CSARASGRETQYF
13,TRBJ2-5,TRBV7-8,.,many,TGTGCCAGCAGCCGGATGGGGCAAGAGACCCAGTACTTC,CASSRMGQETQYF
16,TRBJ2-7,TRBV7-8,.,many,TGTGCCAGCAGCTATAACCCCGGGGTAGCCGCCCACGAGCAGTACTTC,CASSYNPGVAAHEQYF
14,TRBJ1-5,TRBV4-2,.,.,TGTGCCAGCAGCCAACAGAATAGCAATCAGCCCCAGCATTTT,CASSQQNSNQPQHF
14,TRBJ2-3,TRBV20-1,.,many,TGCAGCATGAACCCCTTAATAGGGCCAGATACGCAGTATTTT,CSMNPLIGPDTQYF
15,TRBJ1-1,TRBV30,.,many,TGTGCCTGGAGGTATAGGGGAGTTAGGAACACTGAAGCTTTCTTT,CAWRYRGVRNTEAFF
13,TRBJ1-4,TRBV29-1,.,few,TGCAGCGTTGGCGGCAGGTCTAATGAAAAACTGTTTTTT,CSVGGRSNEKLFF
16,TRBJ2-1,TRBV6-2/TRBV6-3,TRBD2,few,TGTGCCAGCAGTTATCCCCAAGCGGGGGTGAACAATGAGCAGTTCTTC,CASSYPQAGVNNEQFF
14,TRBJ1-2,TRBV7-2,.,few,TGTGCCAGCAGTTATGACAGAAGTAACTATGGCTACACCTTC,CASSYDRSNYGYTF
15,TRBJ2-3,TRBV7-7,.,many,TGTGCCAGCAGCCCCGGGCTAGAGGGCACAGATACGCAGTATTTT,CASSPGLEGTDTQYF
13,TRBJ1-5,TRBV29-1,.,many,TGCAGCGTTGAAGGAGGGATCGGTCAGCCCCAGCATTTT,CSVEGGIGQPQHF
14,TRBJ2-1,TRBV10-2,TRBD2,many,TGCGCCAGCAGTGAGGCGGGGGGGTACAATGAGCAGTTCTTC,CASSEAGGYNEQFF
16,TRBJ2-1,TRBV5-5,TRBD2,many,TGTGCCAGCAGCAGAGGGCTAGCGGGGAGATACAATGAGCAGTTCTTC,CASSRGLAGRYNEQFF
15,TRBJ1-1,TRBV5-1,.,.,TGCGCCAGCAGCCCCAATGGGCAGGGTGGAACTGAAGCTTTCTTT,CASSPNGQGGTEAFF
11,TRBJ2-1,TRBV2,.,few,TGTGCCAGCAGGGACTACCAAAAACAGTTCTTC,CASRDYQKQFF
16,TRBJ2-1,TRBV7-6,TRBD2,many,TGTGCCAGCAGCTTAGTTGGGGAGGGCGCCTACAATGAGCAGTTCTTC,CASSLVGEGAYNEQFF
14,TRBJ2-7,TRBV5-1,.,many,TGCGCCAGCAGCTTCGAGGGCGCCACCTACGAGCAGTACTTC,CASSFEGATYEQYF
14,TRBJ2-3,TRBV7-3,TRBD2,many,TGTGCCAGCAGCTTTGGCGGGAGTGCAGATACGCAGTATTTT,CASSFGGSADTQYF
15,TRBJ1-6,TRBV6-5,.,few,TGTGCCAGCAGCTATACGGACAGAAATAATTCACCCCTCCACTTT,CASSYTDRNNSPLHF
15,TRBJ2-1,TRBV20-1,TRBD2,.,TGCAGTGCTAGCCCTAGCGGGGGTTCCTACAATGAGCAGTTCTTC,CSASPSGGSYNEQFF
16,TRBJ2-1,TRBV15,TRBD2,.,TGTGCCACCAGCAGAGTTCGGGGGGGACCTTACAATGAGCAGTTCTTC,CATSRVRGGPYNEQFF
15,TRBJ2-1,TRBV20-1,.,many,TGCAGTGCTAGAGAACGGCCGGACGTCTACAATGAGCAGTTCTTC,CSARERPDVYNEQFF
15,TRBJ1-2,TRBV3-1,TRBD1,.,TGTGCCAGCAGCCAAGACGGGACAGGGGGCATCGGCTACACCTTC,CASSQDGTGGIGYTF
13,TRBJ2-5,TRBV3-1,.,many,TGCGCCAGCAGCCAGGGACCACGAGAGACCCAGTACTTC,CASSQGPRETQYF
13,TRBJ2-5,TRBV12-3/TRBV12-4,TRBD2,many,TGTGCCAGCAGTGGACTAGCTGGAGAGACCCAGTACTTC,CASSGLAGETQYF
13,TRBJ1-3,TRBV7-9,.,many,TGTGCCAGCAGCCCAAGTGGGGGAAACACCATATATTTT,CASSPSGGNTIYF
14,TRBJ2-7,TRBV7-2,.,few,TGTGCCAGCAGCCCCCCCGGGTTCTCCTACGAGCAGTACTTC,CASSPPGFSYEQYF
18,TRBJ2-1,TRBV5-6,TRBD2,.,TGTGCCAGCAGCTCCCTACGAACCGGACTAGCGTCCTACAATGAGCAGTTCTTC,CASSSLRTGLASYNEQFF
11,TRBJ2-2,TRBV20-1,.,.,TGCAGTGCTAGAGATAGGGGAGGGCTGTTTTTT,CSARDRGGLFF
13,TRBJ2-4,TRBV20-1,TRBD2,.,TGCAGTGCAACCGGGACTACTAAAAACATTCAGTACTTC,CSATGTTKNIQYF
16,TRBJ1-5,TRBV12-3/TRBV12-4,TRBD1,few,TGTGCCAGCAGTTTTGGTACAGGGGATAGCAATCAGCCCCAGCATTTT,CASSFGTGDSNQPQHF
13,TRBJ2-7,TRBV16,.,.,TGTGCCAGCAGCCTCGGCGTGGCCTACGAGCAGTACTTC,CASSLGVAYEQYF
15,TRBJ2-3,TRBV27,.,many,TGTGCCAGCAGTCTCACTCCTTTTCGAGGAGATACGCAGTATTTT,CASSLTPFRGDTQYF
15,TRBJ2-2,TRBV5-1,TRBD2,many,TGTGCCAGCAGCTTAGCGGGGAGTAACACCGGGGAGCTGTTTTTT,CASSLAGSNTGELFF